This T cell receptor (beta chain) was profiled in a study of blood T cell repertoires in COVID-19. About the research overall: Samples representing acute and convalescent COVID-19 were sourced from the United States, Italy and Spain. The analysed material was cDNA or gDNA that came from T cells, B-cell-depleted T cells, or PBMCs.

In the original analysis: Counts of nucleated cells, estimated from reference gene primer amplification, were obtained. Sequenced by immunoSEQ multiplex PCR; TCRdb stores in-frame clones only, minus some. That table furnishes V, J and clone size, whereas the DNA furnished D and trimming. The data show 130,000 or so clones, around four fifths seen once. The sequence derives from a human donor in a cohort sampled during active COVID-19. Source material: peripheral blood.

CDR3 in amino acids: CASSLEWAGSETQYF. CDR3 nucleotide sequence: TGTGCCAGCAGCTTAGAGTGGGCGGGGAGCGAGACCCAGTACTTC. V is TRBV11-2 and J is TRBJ2-5, with a possible D match to TRBD2 (6 bases). The CDR3 loop spans 15 amino acids. Germline CDR1 is SGHAT and CDR2 is FQNNGV. Trimming stripped 0 bases from V and 5 bases from J, with 13 bases between.